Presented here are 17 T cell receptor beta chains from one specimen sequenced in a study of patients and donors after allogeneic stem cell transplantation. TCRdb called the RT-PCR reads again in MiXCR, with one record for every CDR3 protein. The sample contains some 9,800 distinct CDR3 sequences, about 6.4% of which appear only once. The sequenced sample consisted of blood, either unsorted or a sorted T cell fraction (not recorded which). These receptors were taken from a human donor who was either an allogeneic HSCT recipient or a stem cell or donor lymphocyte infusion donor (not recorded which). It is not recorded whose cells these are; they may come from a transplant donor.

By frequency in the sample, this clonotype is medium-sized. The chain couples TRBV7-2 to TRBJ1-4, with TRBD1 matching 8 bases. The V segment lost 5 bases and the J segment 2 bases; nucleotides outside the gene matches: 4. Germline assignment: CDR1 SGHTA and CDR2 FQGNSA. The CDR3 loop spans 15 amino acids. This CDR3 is CASSTRTGTNEKLFF. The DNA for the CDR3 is TGTGCCAGCAGCACGAGGACAGGGACTAATGAAAAACTGTTTTTT.

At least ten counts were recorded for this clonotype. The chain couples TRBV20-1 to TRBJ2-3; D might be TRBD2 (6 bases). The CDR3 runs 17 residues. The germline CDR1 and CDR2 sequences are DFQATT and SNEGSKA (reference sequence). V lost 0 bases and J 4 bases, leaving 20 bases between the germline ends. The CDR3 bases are TGCAGTGCTAGAGAGATTAAGCGGGCCCAGGGAGCAGATACGCAGTATTTT. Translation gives CSAREIKRAQGADTQYF.

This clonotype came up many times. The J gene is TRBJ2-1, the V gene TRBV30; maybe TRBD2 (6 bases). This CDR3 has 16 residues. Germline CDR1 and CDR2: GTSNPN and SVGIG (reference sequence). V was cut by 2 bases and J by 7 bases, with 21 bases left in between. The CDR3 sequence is CAWSRGPGLGGNEQFF. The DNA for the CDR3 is TGTGCCTGGAGTCGGGGTCCGGGACTGGGTGGGAATGAGCAGTTCTTC.

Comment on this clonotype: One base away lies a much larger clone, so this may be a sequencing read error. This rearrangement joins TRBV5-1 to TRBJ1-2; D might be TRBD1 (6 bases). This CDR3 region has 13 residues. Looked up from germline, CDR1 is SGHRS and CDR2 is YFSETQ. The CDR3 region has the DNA TGCGCCAGCAGCCAAGCAGGGGCAGGTGGCTTCACCTTC. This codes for CASSQAGAGGFTF.

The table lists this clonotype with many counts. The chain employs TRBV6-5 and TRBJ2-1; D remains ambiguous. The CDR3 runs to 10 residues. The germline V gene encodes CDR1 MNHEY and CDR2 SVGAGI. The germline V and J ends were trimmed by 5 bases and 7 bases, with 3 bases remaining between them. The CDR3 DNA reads TGTGCCAGCAGTCAAAATGAGCAGTTCTTC. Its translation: CASSQNEQFF.

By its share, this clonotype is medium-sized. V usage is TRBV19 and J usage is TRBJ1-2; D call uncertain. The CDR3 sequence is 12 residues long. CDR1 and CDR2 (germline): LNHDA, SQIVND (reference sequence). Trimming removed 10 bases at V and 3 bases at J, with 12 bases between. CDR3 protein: CATRTDHYGYTF. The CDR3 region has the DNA TGTGCCACCCGGACGGATCACTATGGCTACACCTTC.

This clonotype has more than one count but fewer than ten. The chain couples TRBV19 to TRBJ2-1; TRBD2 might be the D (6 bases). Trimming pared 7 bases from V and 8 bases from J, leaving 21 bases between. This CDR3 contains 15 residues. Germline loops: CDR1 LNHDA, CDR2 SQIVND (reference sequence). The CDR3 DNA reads TGTGCCAGTACGAAGGGAGGACAAGGGATTTATGAGCAGTTCTTC. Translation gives CASTKGGQGIYEQFF.

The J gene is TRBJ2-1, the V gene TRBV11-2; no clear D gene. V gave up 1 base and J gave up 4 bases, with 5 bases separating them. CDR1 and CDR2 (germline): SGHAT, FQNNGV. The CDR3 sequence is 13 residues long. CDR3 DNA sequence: TGTGCCAGCAGCTTAGCCCGGTACAATGAGCAGTTCTTC. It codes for CASSLARYNEQFF.

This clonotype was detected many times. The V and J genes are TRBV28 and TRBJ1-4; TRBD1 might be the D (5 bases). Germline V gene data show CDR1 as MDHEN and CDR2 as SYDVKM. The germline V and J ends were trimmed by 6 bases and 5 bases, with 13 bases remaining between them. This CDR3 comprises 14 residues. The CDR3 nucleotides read TGTGCCAGCAGGAAGGGACGGGCAAATGAAAAACTGTTTTTT. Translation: CASRKGRANEKLFF. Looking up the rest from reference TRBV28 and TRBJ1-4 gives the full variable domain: DVKVTQSSRYLVKRTGEKVFLECVQDMDHENMFWYRQDPGLGLRLIYFSYDVKMKEKGDIPEGYSVSREKKERFSLILESASTNQTSMYLCASRKGRANEKLFFGSGTQLSVL.

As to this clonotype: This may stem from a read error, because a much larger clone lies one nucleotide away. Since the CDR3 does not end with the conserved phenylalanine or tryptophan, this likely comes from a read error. This CDR3 is CASSSDRLSTDTQYL. The DNA for the CDR3 is TGTGCCAGCAGTTCGGACAGGCTAAGCACAGATACGCAGTATTTG. The chain combines TRBV5-5 with TRBJ2-3; 7 nucleotides line up with TRBD1. The germline gives CDR1 SGHKS, CDR2 YYEKEE (reference sequence). Germline trimming cut 5 bases from V and 0 bases from J; bases unmatched to any gene: 6. The CDR3 is 15 residues long.

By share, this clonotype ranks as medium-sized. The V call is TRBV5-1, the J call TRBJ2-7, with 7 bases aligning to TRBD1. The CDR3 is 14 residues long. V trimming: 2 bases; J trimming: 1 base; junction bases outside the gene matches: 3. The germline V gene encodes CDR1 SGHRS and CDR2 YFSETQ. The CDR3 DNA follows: TGCGCCAGCAGCTTTACGGGACAGTCCTACGAGCAGTACTTC. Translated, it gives CASSFTGQSYEQYF.

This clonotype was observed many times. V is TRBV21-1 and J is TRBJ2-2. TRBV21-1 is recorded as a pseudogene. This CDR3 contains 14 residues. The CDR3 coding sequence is TGTGCCAGCAGCCTCGGACGGGCCACCGGGGAGCTGTTTTTT. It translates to CASSLGRATGELFF.

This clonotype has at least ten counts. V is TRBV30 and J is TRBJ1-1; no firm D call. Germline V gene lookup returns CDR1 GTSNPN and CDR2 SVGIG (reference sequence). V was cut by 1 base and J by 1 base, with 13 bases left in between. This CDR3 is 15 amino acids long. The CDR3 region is CAWSALGGRNTEAFF. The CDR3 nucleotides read TGTGCCTGGAGTGCCCTGGGAGGGAGGAACACTGAAGCTTTCTTT.

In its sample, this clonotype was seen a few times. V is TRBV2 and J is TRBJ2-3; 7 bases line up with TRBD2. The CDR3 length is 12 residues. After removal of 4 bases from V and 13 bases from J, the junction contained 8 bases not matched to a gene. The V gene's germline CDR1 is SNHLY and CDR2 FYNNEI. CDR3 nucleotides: TGTGCCAGCAGTGCCGCGGGAGCGCCTAAGTATTTT. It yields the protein CASSAAGAPKYF. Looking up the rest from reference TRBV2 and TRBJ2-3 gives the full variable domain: EPEVTQTPSHQVTQMGQEVILRCVPISNHLYFYWYRQILGQKVEFLVSFYNNEISEKSEIFDDQFSVERPDGSNFTLKIRSTKLEDSAMYFCASSAAGAPKYFGPGTRLTVL.

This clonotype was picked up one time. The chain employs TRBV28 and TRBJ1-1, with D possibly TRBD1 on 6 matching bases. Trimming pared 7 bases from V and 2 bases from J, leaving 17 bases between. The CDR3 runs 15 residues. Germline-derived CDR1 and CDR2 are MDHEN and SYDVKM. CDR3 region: CASTPPGALNTEAFF. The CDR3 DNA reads TGTGCCAGCACCCCTCCAGGGGCCCTTAACACTGAAGCTTTCTTT. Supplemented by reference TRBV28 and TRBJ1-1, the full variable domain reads DVKVTQSSRYLVKRTGEKVFLECVQDMDHENMFWYRQDPGLGLRLIYFSYDVKMKEKGDIPEGYSVSREKKERFSLILESASTNQTSMYLCASTPPGALNTEAFFGQGTRLTVV.

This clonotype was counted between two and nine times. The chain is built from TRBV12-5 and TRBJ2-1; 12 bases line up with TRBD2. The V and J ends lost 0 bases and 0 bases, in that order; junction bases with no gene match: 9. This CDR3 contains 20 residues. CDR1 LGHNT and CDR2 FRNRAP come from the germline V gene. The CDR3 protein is CASGLVPATSGRTSYNEQFF. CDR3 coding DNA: TGTGCTAGTGGTTTGGTACCAGCGACTAGCGGGAGAACCTCCTACAATGAGCAGTTCTTC.

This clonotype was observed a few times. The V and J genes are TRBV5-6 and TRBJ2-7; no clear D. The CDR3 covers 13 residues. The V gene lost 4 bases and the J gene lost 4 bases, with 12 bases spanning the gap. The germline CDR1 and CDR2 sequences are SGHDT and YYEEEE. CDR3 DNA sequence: TGTGCCAGCAGCCTGACTCACCATTACGAGCAGTACTTC. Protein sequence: CASSLTHHYEQYF.